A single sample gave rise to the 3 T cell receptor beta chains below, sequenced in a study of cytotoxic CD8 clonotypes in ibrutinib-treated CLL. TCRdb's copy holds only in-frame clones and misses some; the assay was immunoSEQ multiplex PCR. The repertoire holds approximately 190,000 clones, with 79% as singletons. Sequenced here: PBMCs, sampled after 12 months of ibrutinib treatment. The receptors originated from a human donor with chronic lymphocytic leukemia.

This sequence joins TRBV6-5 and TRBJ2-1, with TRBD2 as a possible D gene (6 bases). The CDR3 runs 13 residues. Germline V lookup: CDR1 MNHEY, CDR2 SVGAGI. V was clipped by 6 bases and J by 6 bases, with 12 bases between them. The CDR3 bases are TGTGCCAGCAGCCCCGGACTACTCAATGAGCAGTTCTTC. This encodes CASSPGLLNEQFF.

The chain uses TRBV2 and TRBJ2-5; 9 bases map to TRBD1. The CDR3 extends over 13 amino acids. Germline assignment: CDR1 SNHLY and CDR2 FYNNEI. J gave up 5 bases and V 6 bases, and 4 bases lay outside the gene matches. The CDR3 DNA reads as TGTGCCAGCAGGGGGACAGGGATGGAGACCCAGTACTTC. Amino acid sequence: CASRGTGMETQYF.

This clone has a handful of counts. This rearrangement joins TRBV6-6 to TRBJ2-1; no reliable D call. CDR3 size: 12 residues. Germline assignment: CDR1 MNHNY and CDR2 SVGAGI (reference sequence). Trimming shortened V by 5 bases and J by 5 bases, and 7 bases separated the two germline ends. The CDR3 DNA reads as TGTGCCAGCAGTACCCGGGACAATGAGCAGTTCTTC. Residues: CASSTRDNEQFF.